The 31 T cell receptor beta chains reported below all come from one sample, sequenced in a study of blood T cell repertoires in COVID-19. The repertoire was sequenced with immunoSEQ multiplex PCR; TCRdb's copy has only in-frame clones and lacks some. This sample has 250,000 to 300,000 clones, with approximately 90% found just once. The sequencing sample was made of peripheral blood. These receptors originate from a woman between 50 and 59 years old with COVID-19, enrolled during active disease.

The J gene is TRBJ2-1, the V gene TRBV6-5; TRBD2 matches at 9 bases. Germline lookup yields CDR1 MNHEY and CDR2 SVGAGI. The CDR3 sequence is 15 residues long. Trimming took 6 bases from V and 5 from J; bases not matched to a gene: 8. CDR3 nucleotides: TGTGCCAGCAGCCGGCCTAGCGGGAAGAACAATGAGCAGTTCTTC. Translating it yields CASSRPSGKNNEQFF.

This clone was seen only once. The V and J genes are TRBV19 and TRBJ2-2, with a tentative D call TRBD2 (6 bases). This CDR3 spans 15 amino acids. Between the trimmed V and J ends, which lost 3 bases and 3 bases, there was a span of 11 bases. Germline V gene sequence: CDR1 LNHDA, CDR2 SQIVND (reference sequence). The CDR3 here is CASSIGDFYTGELFF. The CDR3 nucleotides read TGTGCCAGTAGTATTGGGGACTTCTACACCGGGGAGCTGTTTTTT.

The chain joins TRBV2 to TRBJ1-3; unclear D gene. Germline V gene lookup returns CDR1 SNHLY and CDR2 FYNNEI. V was shortened by 1 base and J by 8 bases, with 3 bases between the two germline ends. The CDR3 spans 11 residues. In DNA form, the CDR3 reads TGTGCCAGCAGTGAAGGAGACACCATATATTTT. Its translation: CASSEGDTIYF.

V gene TRBV28 combines with J gene TRBJ1-2, with no clear D. The CDR3 spans 12 residues. The V end was cut by 7 bases, the J end by 1 base, with 7 bases between. Germline V gene sequence: CDR1 MDHEN, CDR2 SYDVKM. The CDR3 here is CASKEINYGYTF. In nucleotides, the CDR3 is TGTGCCAGCAAGGAGATTAACTATGGCTACACCTTC.

The CDR3 protein is CASSQGTSGRAIGELFF. The CDR3 DNA follows: TGTGCCAGCAGCCAAGGAACTAGCGGGAGGGCAATCGGGGAGCTGTTTTTT. The chain links TRBV3-1 (or the pseudogene TRBV3-2) to TRBJ2-2; TRBD2 agrees at 13 bases. Per the germline V gene, CDR1 is LGHDT and CDR2 is YNNKEL (reference sequence). The CDR3 runs to 17 residues. With 1 base clipped from V and 7 bases from J, the junction kept 6 bases outside the gene matches.

This chain connects TRBV6-1 to TRBJ2-3, with TRBD2 as a possible D gene (6 bases). V was shortened by 3 bases and J by 0 bases, with 16 bases between the two germline ends. The CDR3 is 17 residues long. Germline CDR1 MNHNS, CDR2 SASEGT. CDR3 protein: CASSEIGTLPSTDTQYF. The CDR3 nucleotides are TGTGCCAGCAGTGAGATCGGGACTTTACCTAGCACAGATACGCAGTATTTT.

The V and J genes are TRBV6-5 and TRBJ2-3; the match to TRBD2 covers 11 bases. With 5 bases clipped from V and 5 bases from J, the junction kept 9 bases outside the gene matches. CDR1 is MNHEY and CDR2 is SVGAGI in the germline V gene. The CDR3 contains 16 residues. CDR3 protein: CASSHLAGGPEDTQYF. The CDR3 nucleotides read TGTGCCAGCAGTCACTTAGCGGGAGGGCCAGAAGATACGCAGTATTTT.

The CDR3 DNA follows: TGTGCCAGCAGTGGCCGGGGACTTTCCACAGATACGCAGTATTTT. Translated, it gives CASSGRGLSTDTQYF. The rearrangement uses TRBV2 and TRBJ2-3, with a possible D match to TRBD2 (6 bases). This CDR3 spans 15 amino acids. Germline CDR1 reads SNHLY; CDR2 reads FYNNEI. V gave up 4 bases and J gave up 2 bases, with 13 bases separating them. Full variable domain (missing parts from reference TRBV2 and TRBJ2-3): EPEVTQTPSHQVTQMGQEVILRCVPISNHLYFYWYRQILGQKVEFLVSFYNNEISEKSEIFDDQFSVERPDGSNFTLKIRSTKLEDSAMYFCASSGRGLSTDTQYFGPGTRLTVL.

The CDR3 sequence: CASSQEPGEGPQHF. Here the CDR3 DNA reads TGTGCCAGCAGCCAAGAACCAGGAGAGGGGCCCCAGCATTTT. The chain employs TRBV3-1 (or the pseudogene TRBV3-2) and TRBJ1-5; D uncertain. Germline V CDR1 and CDR2: LGHDT, YNNKEL (reference sequence). The ends were cut back, 0 bases at V and 9 bases at J, with 12 bases in the middle. The CDR3 has 14 residues.

This sequence joins TRBV5-1 and TRBJ1-2; the match to TRBD1 covers 8 bases. CDR1 and CDR2 (germline): SGHRS, YFSETQ. The V gene end was trimmed by 4 bases and the J gene end by 9 bases; junction bases not matched to a gene: 8. This CDR3 region has 13 residues. The CDR3 DNA is TGCGCCAGCAGCCTGACAGGGGATGGTCGCTACACCTTC. This sequence encodes CASSLTGDGRYTF.

J is TRBJ2-3 and V is TRBV7-2, with D unresolved. V was cut by 5 bases and J by 4 bases, with 7 bases left in between. Per germline, CDR1 SGHTA and CDR2 FQGNSA. This CDR3 comprises 12 residues. CDR3 coding DNA: TGTGCCAGCAGCCTACCCTCAGATACGCAGTATTTT. Translating gives CASSLPSDTQYF.

The chain combines TRBV7-9 with TRBJ2-2; weak D call: TRBD2 (6 bases). The CDR3 runs to 10 residues. Trimming removed 10 bases from V and 7 bases from J, with 7 bases in between. Germline V gives CDR1 SEHNR, CDR2 FQNEAQ (reference sequence). CDR3 DNA sequence: TGTGCCATCGGGGGCGGGGAGCTGTTTTTT. The encoded protein is CAIGGGELFF. Full variable domain (outside the CDR3, taken from reference TRBV7-9 and TRBJ2-2): DTGVSQNPRHKITKRGQNVTFRCDPISEHNRLYWYRQTLGQGPEFLTYFQNEAQLEKSRLLSDRFSAERPKGSFSTLEIQRTEQGDSAMYLCAIGGGELFFGEGSRLTVL.

The J gene is TRBJ2-1, the V gene TRBV30; tentatively, D is TRBD2 (6 bases). The V end was cut by 0 bases, the J end by 7 bases, with 16 bases between. Germline V gives CDR1 GTSNPN, CDR2 SVGIG (reference sequence). CDR3 length: 15 amino acids. DNA for the CDR3: TGTGCCTGGAGTGTCCGAAGAGGTGGGGGGAATGAGCAGTTCTTC. As protein: CAWSVRRGGGNEQFF. The full variable domain, with the rest looked up from reference TRBV30 and TRBJ2-1, is SQTIHQWPATLVQPVGSPLSLECTVEGTSNPNLYWYRQAAGRGLQLLFYSVGIGQISSEVPQNLSASRPQDRQFILSSKKLLLSDSGFYLCAWSVRRGGGNEQFFGPGTRLTVL.

The chain has TRBV27 and TRBJ1-2; the D is unclear. The CDR3 consists of 13 residues. Germline CDR1 and CDR2: MNHEY and SMNVEV (reference sequence). V was pared by 5 bases and J by 4 bases, with 11 bases between. CDR3 nucleotides: TGTGCCAGCAGTCCATCCTTCGGCTATGGCTACACCTTC. It specifies CASSPSFGYGYTF.

The chain joins TRBV29-1 to TRBJ2-7; TRBD2 matches 10 bases. The CDR3 loop spans 16 amino acids. V gave up 5 bases and J gave up 0 bases; unmatched junction bases: 10. Germline loops: CDR1 SQVTM, CDR2 ANQGSEA. The CDR3 protein is CSVRGLATQSSYEQYF. CDR3 DNA sequence: TGCAGCGTTCGGGGACTAGCGACCCAAAGCTCCTACGAGCAGTACTTC.

The chain carries TRBV6-2 or TRBV6-3 and TRBJ2-6; no reliable D call. The germline V gene has CDR1 MNHEY and CDR2 SVGEGT. The V end lost 4 bases, the J end lost 1 base, and 8 bases lay between the germline ends. This CDR3 spans 15 amino acids. Written as DNA, the CDR3 is TGTGCCAGCAGTTTTGTACTTTCTGGGGCCAACGTCCTGACTTTC. Translating gives CASSFVLSGANVLTF.

The chain employs TRBV7-3 and TRBJ2-7; maybe TRBD2 (5 bases). Germline CDR1 SGHTA, CDR2 FQGTGA. V lost 5 bases and J 0 bases, leaving 11 bases between the germline ends. The CDR3 contains 14 residues. The CDR3 protein is CASSPSGNSYEQYF. The CDR3 DNA sequence: TGTGCCAGCAGCCCCAGCGGAAACTCCTACGAGCAGTACTTC.

This rearrangement joins TRBV4-2 to TRBJ2-5; 11 positions match TRBD2. There are 16 residues in the CDR3. V trimming: 5 bases; J trimming: 1 base; junction bases outside the gene matches: 6. Germline assignment: CDR1 LGHNA and CDR2 YNFKEQ. CDR3 protein: CASSRGTSGFQETQYF. The CDR3, as DNA: TGTGCCAGCAGCAGAGGGACTAGCGGTTTCCAAGAGACCCAGTACTTC.

The chain couples TRBV5-5 to TRBJ1-2; D is ambiguous. CDR1 SGHKS and CDR2 YYEKEE come from the germline V gene (reference sequence). V was pared by 0 bases and J by 3 bases, with 9 bases between. This CDR3 spans 14 amino acids. The CDR3 protein is CASSLDGEHYGYTF. As DNA, the CDR3 is TGTGCCAGCAGCTTGGACGGGGAGCACTATGGCTACACCTTC.

V is TRBV11-2 and J is TRBJ2-1, with TRBD2 matching over 12 bases. Germline V lookup: CDR1 SGHAT, CDR2 FQNNGV. Trimming at V came to 5 bases and at J to 7 bases, leaving 9 bases not matched to a gene. The CDR3 is made up of 16 amino acids. The CDR3 DNA sequence: TGTGCCAGCAGCCCCCGACTAGCGGGAGATTGGAATGAGCAGTTCTTC. Its protein product is CASSPRLAGDWNEQFF.

J is TRBJ1-2 and V is TRBV5-1; 9 nucleotides match TRBD1. CDR1 and CDR2 (germline): SGHRS, YFSETQ. V lost 1 base, J lost 4 bases, and 11 bases stayed unmatched. The CDR3 spans 17 residues. The CDR3 coding sequence is TGCGCCAGCAGCTTGACATCATTACAGGGGGCAGTCTATGGCTACACCTTC. Translation: CASSLTSLQGAVYGYTF.

This rearrangement joins TRBV9 to TRBJ1-2; TRBD1 agrees at 7 bases. The length of the CDR3 is 14 residues. CDR1 and CDR2 (germline): SGDLS, YYNGEE. V was pared by 0 bases and J by 5 bases, with 4 bases of the junction left unmatched. CDR3 protein: CASSVGDSLYGYTF. The CDR3 DNA sequence: TGTGCCAGCAGCGTAGGGGACAGTTTATATGGCTACACCTTC.

This clone was observed a handful of times. V and J are TRBV21-1 and TRBJ1-2. TRBV21-1 is classified as a pseudogene. This CDR3 contains 11 residues. The CDR3 region is CASTSTYGYTF. The CDR3, as DNA: TGTGCCAGCACTTCCACTTATGGCTACACCTTC.

The CDR3: CASRQGQEHYGYTF. In DNA form, the CDR3 reads TGCGCCAGCAGACAAGGACAGGAGCACTATGGCTACACCTTC. This chain links TRBV23-1 with TRBJ1-2; 7 bases align to TRBD1. TRBV23-1 is sorted into the ORF group, with uncertain function. CDR3 length: 14 residues. V lost 6 bases and J lost 3; bases outside the gene matches: 7.

This clone was picked up one time. The CDR3 nucleotides read TGCGCCAGCAGCTTGGAAGGACAGTTAAGCGAGCAGTACTTC. This translates into CASSLEGQLSEQYF. The rearrangement links TRBV5-1 to TRBJ2-7, with D possibly matching TRBD1 (6 bases). This CDR3 contains 14 residues. Germline V gene lookup returns CDR1 SGHRS and CDR2 YFSETQ. Trimming took off 0 bases at V and 6 bases at J, with 13 bases between the two ends.

The chain combines TRBV11-3 with TRBJ2-7, with 11 nucleotides matching TRBD2. The CDR3 is 16 residues long. With V trimmed by 5 bases and J by 0 bases, 6 bases remained unmatched. CDR1 and CDR2 from the germline V gene are SGHNT and YENEEA. DNA of the CDR3: TGTGCCAGCAGCCACCTCGGACTAGCGGGCTCCTACGAGCAGTACTTC. It translates to CASSHLGLAGSYEQYF. The whole variable domain, remainder taken from reference TRBV11-3 and TRBJ2-7, is EAGVVQSPRYKIIEKKQPVAFWCNPISGHNTLYWYLQNLGQGPELLIRYENEEAVDDSQLPKDRFSAERLKGVDSTLKIQPAELGDSAVYLCASSHLGLAGSYEQYFGPGTRLTVT.

This clone was counted only a few times. The chain joins TRBV6-5 to TRBJ2-1, with 9 bases aligning to TRBD2. Germline lookup yields CDR1 MNHEY and CDR2 SVGAGI. This CDR3 has 14 residues. Unmatched junction bases numbered 8, after V lost 8 bases and J lost 6 bases. CDR3 bases: TGTGCCAGCTGGTATAGCGGGAGAGGCAATGAGCAGTTCTTC. Protein: CASWYSGRGNEQFF.

This sequence joins TRBV10-2 and TRBJ1-4, with 10 nucleotides matching TRBD1. V was pared by 10 bases and J by 8 bases, with 7 bases of the junction left unmatched. The CDR3 is 13 amino acids. CDR1 is WSHSY and CDR2 is SAAADI in the germline V gene. The CDR3 is CATRDRGLEKLFF. DNA of the CDR3: TGCGCCACACGGGACAGGGGCTTAGAAAAACTGTTTTTT.

The chain couples TRBV11-3 to TRBJ2-1, with TRBD1 identical over 7 bases. The CDR3 is 13 amino acids. Germline assignment: CDR1 SGHNT and CDR2 YENEEA. V was clipped by 5 bases and J by 7 bases; unmatched bases: 5. For the CDR3, the DNA is TGTGCCAGCAGCCCCACGACAGGGAATGAGCAGTTCTTC. This sequence encodes CASSPTTGNEQFF.

The J gene is TRBJ2-4, the V gene TRBV5-5; D unresolved. This CDR3 region has 19 residues. CDR1 and CDR2 from the germline V gene are SGHKS and YYEKEE (reference sequence). The germline V and J ends were trimmed by 4 bases and 1 base, with 24 bases remaining between them. CDR3 DNA: TGTGCCAGCAGCGCTGGCCAATGGAACAACCTACAGGCCAAAAACATTCAGTACTTC. It encodes CASSAGQWNNLQAKNIQYF.

The CDR3 DNA reads TGTGCCAGTAGCCCGGACAGGGGTTATGAGCAGTTCTTC. This gives the protein CASSPDRGYEQFF. The chain is built from TRBV19 and TRBJ2-1; 9 nucleotides match TRBD1. V shed 6 bases, J shed 8 bases, and the junction held 5 bases outside the gene matches. The CDR3 is made up of 13 amino acids. Germline loops: CDR1 LNHDA, CDR2 SQIVND (reference sequence).